These 7 T cell receptor beta chains came from one sample sequenced in a study of shared clonotypes between healthy human individuals. TCRdb keeps only in-frame clones here, not all; method: immunoSEQ multiplex PCR. The sample shows approximately 2,300,000 clones, approximately 90% of them seen only once. The sequenced sample was naive CD4+ T cells from PBMCs. Subset specified: CD45RA+ positively selected. These receptor sequences come from a man aged 18-30 years in good health. Some clones in this sample may be carry-over from other donors' samples.

Only one count was recorded for this clone. The gene calls are TRBV25-1 and TRBJ1-1; D possibly corresponds to TRBD1 (6 bases). Per germline, CDR1 MGHDK and CDR2 SYGVNS. The CDR3 is 14 amino acids. Trimming took off 6 bases at V and 3 bases at J, with 14 bases between the two ends. The CDR3 protein is CASSGGGQHTEAFF. The CDR3 DNA reads as TGTGCCAGCAGCGGAGGGGGGCAGCACACTGAAGCTTTCTTT.

This clone was counted once. The genes are TRBV5-6 and TRBJ2-3; D not certain. V lost 0 bases, J lost 12 bases, and 11 bases lay in between. Germline lookup yields CDR1 SGHDT and CDR2 YYEEEE. This CDR3 has 12 residues. DNA of the CDR3: TGTGCCAGCAGCTTGGAACCCTTGACTCAGTATTTT. This gives the protein CASSLEPLTQYF.

On this clone itself: Other nucleotide sequences in the sample specify the same CDR3. The chain combines TRBV6-5 with TRBJ2-3; TRBD1 is a possible D gene (5 bases). CDR3 length: 14 residues. CDR1 and CDR2 from the germline V gene are MNHEY and SVGAGI. The V end was cut by 5 bases, the J end by 0 bases, with 9 bases between. CDR3 in amino acids: CASSTGQSTDTQYF. CDR3 in DNA: TGTGCCAGCAGTACCGGACAAAGCACAGATACGCAGTATTTT.

The CDR3 bases are TGTGCCAGCAGCCTGGCCGTGGTCAGCTCTGGAAACACCATATATTTT. This translates into CASSLAVVSSGNTIYF. The chain employs TRBV7-9 and TRBJ1-3; D gene uncertain. V was trimmed by 5 bases and J by 0 bases, leaving 14 bases between them. Per the germline V gene, CDR1 is SEHNR and CDR2 is FQNEAQ (reference sequence). The CDR3 is 16 amino acids.

The rearrangement joins TRBV28 to TRBJ1-2, with D unresolved. The CDR3 consists of 13 residues. From germline, CDR1 is MDHEN and CDR2 SYDVKM. Trimming removed 3 bases at V and 4 bases at J, with 9 bases between. The chain's CDR3 is CASSLGQPYGYTF. Here the CDR3 DNA reads TGTGCCAGCAGTTTGGGTCAGCCCTATGGCTACACCTTC.

This clone has just a few counts. The chain uses TRBV27 and TRBJ1-2; the match to TRBD1 covers 7 bases. Germline assignment: CDR1 MNHEY and CDR2 SMNVEV (reference sequence). This CDR3 is built from 13 residues. The V and J ends lost 2 bases and 8 bases, in that order; junction bases with no gene match: 5. The CDR3 here is CASSLTGVWGYTF. The CDR3 DNA follows: TGTGCCAGCAGTTTAACAGGGGTCTGGGGCTACACCTTC.

The chain carries TRBV6-5 and TRBJ1-2; 8 bases fit TRBD1. The trim removed 2 bases at V and 3 bases at J, leaving 5 bases unmatched. Germline lookup yields CDR1 MNHEY and CDR2 SVGAGI. CDR3 length equals 15 residues. In nucleotides, the CDR3 is TGTGCCAGCAGTTACCCCGGACAGGGCCACTATGGCTACACCTTC. As protein: CASSYPGQGHYGYTF.